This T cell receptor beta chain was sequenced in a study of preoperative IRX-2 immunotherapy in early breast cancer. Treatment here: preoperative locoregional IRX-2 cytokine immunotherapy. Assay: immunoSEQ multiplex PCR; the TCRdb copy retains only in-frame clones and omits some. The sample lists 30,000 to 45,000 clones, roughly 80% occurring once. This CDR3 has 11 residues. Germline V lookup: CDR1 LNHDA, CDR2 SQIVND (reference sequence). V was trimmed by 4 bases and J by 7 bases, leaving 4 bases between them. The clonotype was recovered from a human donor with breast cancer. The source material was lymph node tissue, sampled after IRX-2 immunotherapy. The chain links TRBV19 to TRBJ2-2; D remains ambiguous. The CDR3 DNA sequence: TGTGCCAGTAGTAATCACGGGGAGCTGTTTTTT. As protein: CASSNHGELFF.